The entry below describes one TCR beta chain. Its antigen remains unidentified. The sample belongs to a study of cytomegalovirus exposure and HLA in healthy donors. The overall study: Membership in the Caucasian-associated ancestry cluster was found for around 81% of a few hundred genotyped donors. Study-wide points: The study listed 150 to 200 cytomegalovirus-associated TCR beta chains.

The donors comprised healthy bone marrow donors. The V and J ends lost 2 bases and 2 bases respectively, with 11 bases between them. The CDR3 has 15 residues. The germline V gene has CDR1 SGHDT and CDR2 YYEEEE. Primers included in the PCR were 60 Vbeta and 13 Jbeta primers. Profiling relied on immunoSEQ multiplex PCR, and the TCRdb table lists in-frame clones only, not all of them. Of 150,000 or so clones in the sample, around 80% are singletons; the top ten hold over 2.5%. The origin of this receptor is a woman aged 45-65 years in good health and CMV-seropositive. The chain combines TRBV5-6 with TRBJ1-3; weak D call: TRBD1 (6 bases). The sample was PBMCs. CDR3 sequence (DNA): TGTGCCAGCAGCTTAGGCAGGGGCGCTGGAAACACCATATATTTT. Encoded protein: CASSLGRGAGNTIYF.